The source of this TCR beta chain is a study of neurological immune-mediated disorders. This clonotype occurred a few times. A much larger clone differs from this one at a single base, so this may be a read error. The germline gives CDR1 SGHDT, CDR2 YYEEEE. CDR3 size: 16 residues. From the 5' RACE reads, TCRdb called clonotypes with MiXCR, one entry per CDR3 protein. The repertoire holds about 59,000 distinct CDR3 sequences, roughly 13% seen once, with around 10% in the top ten. This sequence was found in a woman aged 60-75 years with HTLV-1-associated myelopathy (HAM/TSP). The sample was PBMCs. The rearrangement links TRBV5-6 to TRBJ2-3; D might be TRBD2 (5 bases). The CDR3 here is CASGALSVMPTDTHYF. CDR3 bases: TGTGCCAGCGGAGCCCTTAGCGTTATGCCCACAGATACGCACTATTTT. Looking up the rest from reference TRBV5-6 and TRBJ2-3 gives the full variable domain: DAGVTQSPTHLIKTRGQQVTLRCSPKSGHDTVSWYQQALGQGPQFIFQYYEEEERQRGNFPDRFSGHQFPNYSSELNVNALLLGDSALYLCASGALSVMPTDTHYFGPGTRLTVL.